This is a list of T cell receptor beta chains from one sample in a study of T cells after yellow fever vaccination. TCRdb ran MiXCR on the 5' RACE reads and lists one entry per CDR3 protein. The table shows over 70,000 distinct CDR3 sequences, with roughly 7.4% occurring only once. The specimen comprised CD8+ T cells sorted from PBMCs, sampled on the day of the yellow fever booster vaccination. All receptors come from a man aged 25-45 years who received the YFV17D yellow fever vaccine. Both conserved end residues are part of each CDR3. A D gene is named only where the DNA matches it firmly. Size is stated for part of the rows, as once, few or many counts, or as a class when the clone is expanded.

j_gene: TRBJ2-7
d_gene: TRBD1
len: 16
v_gene: TRBV9
abundance: few
CDR3nt: TGTGCCAGCAGCCCCCTATCATGGGACAGCACTCACGAGCAGTACTTC
CDR3aa: CASSPLSWDSTHEQYF

j_gene: TRBJ2-1
d_gene: .
len: 12
v_gene: TRBV6-5
abundance: .
CDR3nt: TGTGCCAGCAGAGACTGGTTCGGTGAGCAGTTCTTC
CDR3aa: CASRDWFGEQFF

j_gene: TRBJ2-1
d_gene: .
len: 13
v_gene: TRBV15
abundance: .
CDR3nt: TGTGCCACCAGCAGAGAGGCCCACAATGAGCAGTTCTTC
CDR3aa: CATSREAHNEQFF

j_gene: TRBJ2-5
d_gene: .
len: 15
v_gene: TRBV6-2/TRBV6-3
abundance: .
CDR3nt: TGTGCCAGCAGTTATGGCGAGGGACTCCAAGAGACCCAGTACTTC
CDR3aa: CASSYGEGLQETQYF

j_gene: TRBJ2-7
d_gene: TRBD2
len: 13
v_gene: TRBV18
abundance: few
CDR3nt: TGTGCCAGTAACCTAGCGGGAGACCACGAGCAGTACTTC
CDR3aa: CASNLAGDHEQYF

j_gene: TRBJ2-7
d_gene: .
len: 12
v_gene: TRBV20-1
abundance: .
CDR3nt: TGCAGTGCTCCTCGTGCCTGGGACGAGCAGTACTTC
CDR3aa: CSAPRAWDEQYF

j_gene: TRBJ2-1
d_gene: TRBD2
len: 15
v_gene: TRBV4-2
abundance: few
CDR3nt: TGTGCCAGCAGCCAACTAGCGGGACCCTACAATGAGCAGTTCTTC
CDR3aa: CASSQLAGPYNEQFF

j_gene: TRBJ2-1
d_gene: TRBD2
len: 16
v_gene: TRBV3-1
abundance: few
CDR3nt: TGTGCCAGCAGCCAAGAGGAAATCGGGAGGGGCAATGAGCAGTTCTTC
CDR3aa: CASSQEEIGRGNEQFF

j_gene: TRBJ2-7
d_gene: TRBD1
len: 15
v_gene: TRBV10-2
abundance: .
CDR3nt: TGCGCCACCCACGGACAGGTCGACCTGTCCTACGAGCAGTACTTC
CDR3aa: CATHGQVDLSYEQYF

j_gene: TRBJ2-2
d_gene: .
len: 15
v_gene: TRBV6-5
abundance: few
CDR3nt: TGTGCCAGCAGTTACAGGGGGTCAAACACCGGGGAGCTGTTTTTT
CDR3aa: CASSYRGSNTGELFF

j_gene: TRBJ2-7
d_gene: .
len: 14
v_gene: TRBV12-3/TRBV12-4
abundance: few
CDR3nt: TGTGCCAGCAGTTCTTGGACAGAATCCTACGAGCAGTACTTC
CDR3aa: CASSSWTESYEQYF

j_gene: TRBJ1-5
d_gene: .
len: 16
v_gene: TRBV15
abundance: few
CDR3nt: TGTGCCACCAGCAAGTCCGCAGGGTATAGCAATCAGCCCCAGCATTTT
CDR3aa: CATSKSAGYSNQPQHF

j_gene: TRBJ1-5
d_gene: .
len: 16
v_gene: TRBV13
abundance: few
CDR3nt: TGTGCCAGCAGTTTTCTGGACGGCCACCTAAATCAGCCCCAGCATTTT
CDR3aa: CASSFLDGHLNQPQHF

j_gene: TRBJ2-1
d_gene: TRBD2
len: 18
v_gene: TRBV4-3
abundance: few
CDR3nt: TGCGCCAGCAGCCAAGTCGAGACTAGCGGGAGCTCCTACAATGAGCAGTTCTTC
CDR3aa: CASSQVETSGSSYNEQFF

j_gene: TRBJ2-5
d_gene: .
len: 14
v_gene: TRBV7-9
abundance: .
CDR3nt: TGTGCCAGCAGTTTCGACCCGAACCAAGAGACCCAGTACTTC
CDR3aa: CASSFDPNQETQYF

j_gene: TRBJ1-5
d_gene: .
len: 14
v_gene: TRBV6-5
abundance: .
CDR3nt: TGTGCCAGCAGTTACAGGGGGAGCAATCAGCCCCAGCATTTT
CDR3aa: CASSYRGSNQPQHF

j_gene: TRBJ2-3
d_gene: TRBD1
len: 16
v_gene: TRBV20-1
abundance: .
CDR3nt: TGCAGTGCTAGTTACTCAGGGGGCGTTTTCACAGATACGCAGTATTTT
CDR3aa: CSASYSGGVFTDTQYF

j_gene: TRBJ2-5
d_gene: .
len: 13
v_gene: TRBV19
abundance: few
CDR3nt: TGTGCCAGCGGACAGAATAATCAAGAGACCCAGTACTTC
CDR3aa: CASGQNNQETQYF

j_gene: TRBJ2-3
d_gene: TRBD2
len: 16
v_gene: TRBV9
abundance: .
CDR3nt: TGTGCCAGCAGCGTAAATCCAGCGGGACTCACAGATACGCAGTATTTT
CDR3aa: CASSVNPAGLTDTQYF

j_gene: TRBJ2-7
d_gene: .
len: 15
v_gene: TRBV20-1
abundance: .
CDR3nt: TGCAGTGCTAGAGATCAGGGCGGGTACTCCTACGAGCAGTACTTC
CDR3aa: CSARDQGGYSYEQYF

j_gene: TRBJ2-7
d_gene: TRBD1
len: 16
v_gene: TRBV6-5
abundance: .
CDR3nt: TGTGCCAGCAGTTATGGGGTGGACAGGGGGCTTTACGAGCAGTACTTC
CDR3aa: CASSYGVDRGLYEQYF

j_gene: TRBJ2-3
d_gene: .
len: 13
v_gene: TRBV20-1
abundance: few
CDR3nt: TGCAGTGCTAGAGAGGGGGGCACAGATACGCAGTATTTT
CDR3aa: CSAREGGTDTQYF

j_gene: TRBJ2-1
d_gene: TRBD2
len: 15
v_gene: TRBV2
abundance: many
CDR3nt: TGTGCCAGCAGTTCCGGGACTAGCGACTCCAATGAGCAGTTCTTC
CDR3aa: CASSSGTSDSNEQFF

j_gene: TRBJ2-3
d_gene: .
len: 13
v_gene: TRBV19
abundance: many
CDR3nt: TGTGCCAGTAGTATCCTAGCAGCAGATACGCAGTATTTT
CDR3aa: CASSILAADTQYF

j_gene: TRBJ2-1
d_gene: .
len: 18
v_gene: TRBV6-4
abundance: few
CDR3nt: TGTGCCAGCAGTGACTCGATCGTGCTAGAGGAGGGGCACAATGAGCAGTTCTTC
CDR3aa: CASSDSIVLEEGHNEQFF

j_gene: TRBJ2-7
d_gene: .
len: 15
v_gene: TRBV7-3
abundance: .
CDR3nt: TGTGCCAGCAGCTTAAGTCCAGGGGTCGTCTACGAGCAGTACTTC
CDR3aa: CASSLSPGVVYEQYF

j_gene: TRBJ2-1
d_gene: TRBD2
len: 15
v_gene: TRBV20-1
abundance: many
CDR3nt: TGCAGTGCTAGGGGCACTAGCGGCTACTACAATGAGCAGTTCTTC
CDR3aa: CSARGTSGYYNEQFF

j_gene: TRBJ2-7
d_gene: TRBD2
len: 14
v_gene: TRBV9
abundance: few
CDR3nt: TGTGCCAGCAGCGGGACTAGCGGGATGGGCGAGCAGTACTTC
CDR3aa: CASSGTSGMGEQYF

j_gene: TRBJ2-7
d_gene: .
len: 15
v_gene: TRBV5-4
abundance: few
CDR3nt: TGTGCCAGCAGCTCAGGACAGACCATCACCTACGAGCAGTACTTC
CDR3aa: CASSSGQTITYEQYF

j_gene: TRBJ2-3
d_gene: .
len: 16
v_gene: TRBV6-2/TRBV6-3
abundance: few
CDR3nt: TGTGCCAGCAGCCAATCGACAGGGAGGACTAAAGATACGCAGTATTTT
CDR3aa: CASSQSTGRTKDTQYF

j_gene: TRBJ2-1
d_gene: .
len: 15
v_gene: TRBV7-2
abundance: .
CDR3nt: TGTGCCAGCAGCTCCACGACTGGCTCCTACAATGAGCAGTTCTTC
CDR3aa: CASSSTTGSYNEQFF

j_gene: TRBJ2-3
d_gene: TRBD2
len: 19
v_gene: TRBV27
abundance: .
CDR3nt: TGTGCCAGCAGCACACTAGCGGGAGGTGGTTTGCTTAGCACAGATACGCAGTATTTT
CDR3aa: CASSTLAGGGLLSTDTQYF

j_gene: TRBJ2-7
d_gene: TRBD1
len: 11
v_gene: TRBV29-1
abundance: few
CDR3nt: TGCAGCGCTGACAGGGCCGGCGAGCAGTACTTC
CDR3aa: CSADRAGEQYF

j_gene: TRBJ1-4
d_gene: TRBD1
len: 14
v_gene: TRBV7-6
abundance: few
CDR3nt: TGTGCCAGCAGCTTAGTAACAGGGGGTGAAAAACTGTTTTTT
CDR3aa: CASSLVTGGEKLFF